Below, one T cell receptor beta chain is given with its context. Its antigen remains unknown. The sample belongs to a study of blood T cells in healthy people across ages. Study-level results: Older individuals had lower TCR beta diversity per million T cells (the decline was roughly linear).

The CDR3 has 16 amino acids. The V end lost 4 bases, the J end lost 4 bases, and 16 bases lay between the germline ends. Looked up from germline, CDR1 is SSHAT and CDR2 is FNYEAQ (reference sequence). The study recruited healthy Caucasian donors from Russia who were aged roughly 6 to 95. Sample-barcoded 5' priming and a J-beta primer mix drove a second PCR of 7 to 11 cycles. TCRdb reanalysed the 5' RACE reads using MiXCR and keeps one entry per CDR3 protein. In the table there are about 970,000 distinct CDR3 sequences, about 51% of which are singletons. The TCR comes from an older woman in good health. The V call is TRBV7-7, the J call TRBJ2-2; D is tentatively TRBD1 or TRBD2 (6 bases each). The sample taken for sequencing was blood. CDR3 loop: CASSSVGRGGTGELFF. Written as DNA, the CDR3 is TGTGCCAGCAGCTCCGTTGGCAGGGGAGGCACCGGGGAGCTGTTTTTT.